This T cell receptor (beta chain) was sequenced for a study of CD8 T cell repertoires and HIV-1 epitope variants. The wider study: T cells were stimulated with Twenty-five Gag and Nef peptides separately.

Germline V gene lookup returns CDR1 KGHSH and CDR2 LQKENI. This CDR3 region has 14 residues. V shed 2 bases, J shed 3 bases, and the junction held 4 bases outside the gene matches. Repertoires were generated with immunoSEQ multiplex PCR, while TCRdb's copy carries only in-frame clones and drops some. In the table there are 95,000 or so clones, almost 75% of which are singletons. This clonotype was sampled from a male donor with HIV. The J gene is TRBJ2-7, the V gene TRBV18; the match to TRBD1 covers 7 bases. The sequencing input was uncultured baseline CD8+ T cells from peripheral blood mononuclear cells (PBMCs). The CDR3 DNA follows: TGTGCCAGCTCACCAAGGACAGGAATCTACGAGCAGTACTTC. It codes for CASSPRTGIYEQYF.